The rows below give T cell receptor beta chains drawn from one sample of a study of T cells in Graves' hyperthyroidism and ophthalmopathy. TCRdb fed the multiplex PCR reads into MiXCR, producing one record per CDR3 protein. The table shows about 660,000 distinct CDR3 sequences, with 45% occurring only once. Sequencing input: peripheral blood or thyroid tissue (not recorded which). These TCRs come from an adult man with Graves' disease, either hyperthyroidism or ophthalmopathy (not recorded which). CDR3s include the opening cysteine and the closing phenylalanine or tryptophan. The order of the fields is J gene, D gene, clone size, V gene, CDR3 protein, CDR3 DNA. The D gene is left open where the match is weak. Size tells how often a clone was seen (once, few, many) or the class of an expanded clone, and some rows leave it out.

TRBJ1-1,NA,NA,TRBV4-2,CASSQAGEVIPEAFF,TGTGCCAGCAGCCAAGCTGGGGAGGTAATACCTGAAGCTTTCTTT
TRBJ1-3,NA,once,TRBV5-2,CASSDRTDGNTIYF,TGTGCCAGCAGTGATCGGACCGATGGAAACACCATATATTTT
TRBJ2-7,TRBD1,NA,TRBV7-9,CASSLGQGRGEQYF,TGTGCCAGCAGCTTAGGACAGGGCCGAGGCGAGCAGTACTTC
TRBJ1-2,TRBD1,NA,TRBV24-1,CATSESGTAPGYTF,TGTGCCACCAGTGAGTCCGGGACAGCTCCGGGGTACACCTTC
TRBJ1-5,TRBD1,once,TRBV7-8,CASSPRTGNVGNQPQHF,TGTGCCAGCAGTCCCCGGACAGGGAACGTGGGCAATCAGCCCCAGCATTTT
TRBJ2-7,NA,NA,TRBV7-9,CASSLLVGVEQYF,TGTGCCAGCAGTCTACTGGTAGGGGTCGAGCAGTACTTC
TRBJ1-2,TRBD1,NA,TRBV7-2,CASSRMTGGESNYGYTF,TGTGCCAGCAGCCGAATGACAGGGGGCGAAAGTAACTATGGCTACACCTTC
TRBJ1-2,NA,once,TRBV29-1,CSVESRADYGYTF,TGCAGCGTTGAATCCCGGGCGGACTATGGCTACACCTTC
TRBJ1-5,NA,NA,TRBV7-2,CASSLAAGNQPQHF,TGTGCCAGCAGCTTGGCGGCAGGAAATCAGCCCCAGCATTTT
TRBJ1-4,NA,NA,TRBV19,CASSGLDEISEKLFF,TGTGCCAGTAGTGGTCTGGACGAAATAAGTGAAAAACTGTTTTTT
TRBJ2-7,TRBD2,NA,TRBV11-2,CASSLWAGGPYEQYF,TGTGCCAGCAGCTTATGGGCGGGAGGGCCCTACGAGCAGTACTTC
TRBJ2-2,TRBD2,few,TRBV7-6,CASSLPSGMNTGELFF,TGTGCCAGCAGCTTACCTAGCGGAATGAACACCGGGGAGCTGTTTTTT
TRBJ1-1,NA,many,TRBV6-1,CASDRNTEAFF,TGTGCCAGCGATCGGAACACTGAAGCTTTCTTT
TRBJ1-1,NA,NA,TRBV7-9,CASSLESRGSRGAFF,TGTGCCAGCAGCTTGGAGTCCAGGGGATCCCGGGGGGCTTTCTTT
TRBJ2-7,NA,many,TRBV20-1,CSAMRQTYEQYF,TGCAGTGCTATGCGACAGACCTACGAGCAGTACTTC
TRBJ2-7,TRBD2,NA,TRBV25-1,CASRLGLVGSEQYF,TGTGCCAGCAGGTTGGGACTAGTTGGTAGCGAGCAGTACTTC
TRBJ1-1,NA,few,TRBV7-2,CASSLSPDSLLTEAFF,TGTGCCAGCAGCTTAAGCCCGGACAGCCTACTCACTGAAGCTTTCTTT
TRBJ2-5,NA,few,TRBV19,CASSMAGYQETQYF,TGTGCCAGTAGTATGGCGGGGTACCAAGAGACCCAGTACTTC
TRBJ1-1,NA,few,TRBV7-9,CASSLPNAEAFF,TGTGCCAGCAGCCTCCCAAACGCTGAAGCTTTCTTT
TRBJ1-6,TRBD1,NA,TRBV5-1,CASSHLRGQGGSPLHF,TGCGCCAGCAGCCACCTCCGGGGACAGGGGGGTTCACCCCTCCACTTT
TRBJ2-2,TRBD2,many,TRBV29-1,CSVQTSGDTGELFF,TGCAGCGTTCAGACTAGCGGGGACACCGGGGAGCTGTTTTTT
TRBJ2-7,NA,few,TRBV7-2,CASSQLTRIYEQYF,TGTGCCAGCAGTCAACTGACTAGAATCTACGAGCAGTACTTC
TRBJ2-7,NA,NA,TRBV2,CASGAGPAYEQYF,TGTGCCAGCGGTGCAGGGCCCGCCTACGAGCAGTACTTC
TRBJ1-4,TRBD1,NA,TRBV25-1,CASLSGTANEKLFF,TGTGCCAGCCTCTCCGGGACAGCTAATGAAAAACTGTTTTTT
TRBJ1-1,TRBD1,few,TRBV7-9,CASSPSPQGGTEAFF,TGTGCCAGCAGCCCCTCCCCGCAGGGGGGGACTGAAGCTTTCTTT
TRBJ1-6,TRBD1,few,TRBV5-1,CASSFQGVDSPLHF,TGCGCCAGCAGCTTCCAGGGGGTGGATTCACCCCTCCACTTT
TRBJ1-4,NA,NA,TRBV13,CASSPSPRDEKLFF,TGTGCCAGCAGCCCCAGCCCTCGGGATGAAAAACTGTTTTTT
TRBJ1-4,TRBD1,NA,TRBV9,CASSPQGAVNEKLFF,TGTGCCAGCAGTCCCCAGGGGGCGGTCAATGAAAAACTGTTTTTT
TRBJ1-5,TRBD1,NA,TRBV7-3,CASSLTPGQGYSNQPQHF,TGTGCCAGCAGCTTAACCCCGGGACAGGGTTATAGCAATCAGCCCCAGCATTTT
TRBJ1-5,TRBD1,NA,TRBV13,CASSYDRAGNQPQHF,TGTGCCAGCAGTTACGACAGGGCTGGCAATCAGCCCCAGCATTTT
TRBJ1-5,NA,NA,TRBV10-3,CAISVESGNQPQHF,TGTGCCATCAGTGTGGAGTCAGGGAATCAGCCCCAGCATTTT
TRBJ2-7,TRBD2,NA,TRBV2,CASSYGLGGSSYEQYF,TGTGCCAGCAGTTACGGGTTGGGAGGGAGCTCCTACGAGCAGTACTTC
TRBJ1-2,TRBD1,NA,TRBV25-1,CASSQDRGVPYGYTF,TGTGCCAGCAGCCAGGACAGGGGGGTCCCCTATGGCTACACCTTC
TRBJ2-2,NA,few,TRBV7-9,CASSLLGRPINTGELFF,TGTGCCAGCAGCTTACTAGGGCGGCCGATCAACACCGGGGAGCTGTTTTTT
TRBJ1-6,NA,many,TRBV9,CASSPSGREGSPLHF,TGTGCCAGCAGCCCAAGTGGCAGGGAGGGTTCACCCCTCCACTTT
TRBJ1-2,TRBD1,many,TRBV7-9,CASSATGGGYGYTF,TGTGCCAGCAGCGCGACAGGGGGCGGGTATGGCTACACCTTC
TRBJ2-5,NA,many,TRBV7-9,CASSQESTVQETQYF,TGTGCCAGCAGCCAAGAATCGACAGTGCAAGAGACCCAGTACTTC
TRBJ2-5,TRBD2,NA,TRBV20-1,CSATTSGKAETQYF,TGCAGTGCTACCACTAGCGGGAAGGCAGAGACCCAGTACTTC
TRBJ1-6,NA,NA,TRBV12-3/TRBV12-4,CASNTGQNNSPLHF,TGTGCCAGCAATACAGGACAGAATAATTCACCCCTCCACTTT
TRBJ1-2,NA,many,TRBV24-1,CATSDPGINYGYTF,TGTGCCACCAGTGATCCCGGGATCAACTATGGCTACACCTTC
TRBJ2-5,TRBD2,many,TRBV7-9,CASSKLAEEETQYF,TGTGCCAGCAGCAAACTAGCGGAGGAAGAGACCCAGTACTTC
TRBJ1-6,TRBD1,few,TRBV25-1,CASSERWGTGNSPLHF,TGTGCCAGCAGTGAAAGGTGGGGGACAGGGAATTCACCCCTCCACTTT
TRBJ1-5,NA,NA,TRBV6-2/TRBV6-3,CASKTLAGRSNQPQHF,TGTGCCAGCAAGACCTTAGCGGGGCGAAGCAATCAGCCCCAGCATTTT
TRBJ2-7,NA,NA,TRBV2,CASSQDMVRGGEQYF,TGTGCCAGCAGCCAAGATATGGTAAGAGGGGGAGAGCAGTACTTC
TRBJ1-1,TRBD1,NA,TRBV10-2,CASSVHRGTAEAFF,TGCGCCAGCAGCGTTCACAGGGGGACGGCTGAAGCTTTCTTT
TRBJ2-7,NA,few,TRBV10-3,CASSDQEPDEQYF,TGTGCCAGCAGTGATCAGGAACCGGACGAGCAGTACTTC
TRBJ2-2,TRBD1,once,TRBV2,CASQGQGAGTGELFF,TGTGCCAGCCAGGGACAGGGGGCAGGCACCGGGGAGCTGTTTTTT
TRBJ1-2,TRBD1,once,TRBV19,CASRAQGVDGYTF,TGTGCCAGTAGGGCACAGGGGGTAGATGGCTACACCTTC
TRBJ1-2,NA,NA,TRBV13,CASSLRGLGDHYGYTF,TGTGCCAGCAGCTTAAGAGGCCTTGGGGACCACTATGGCTACACCTTC
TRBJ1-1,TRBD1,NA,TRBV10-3,CAIRGGTGTTEAFF,TGTGCCATCAGGGGAGGGACAGGGACCACTGAAGCTTTCTTT
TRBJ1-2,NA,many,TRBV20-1,CSARDVGAGGYTF,TGCAGTGCTAGAGATGTGGGGGCAGGTGGCTACACCTTC
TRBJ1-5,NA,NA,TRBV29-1,CSVAVGSNQPQHF,TGCAGCGTTGCGGTGGGAAGCAATCAGCCCCAGCATTTT
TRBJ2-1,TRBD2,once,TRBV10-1,CASSEFYRILAGFLLPNEQFF,TGCGCCAGCAGTGAGTTCTATCGAATTCTAGCGGGGTTCTTACTACCCAATGAGCAGTTCTTC